The clone carrying this TCR beta chain was observed at least ten times. TCRdb reprocessed the 5' RACE reads via MiXCR and lists one record per CDR3 protein. The data show about 240,000 distinct CDR3 sequences, with approximately 12% seen just once and roughly 6.8% held by the top ten. The sample originates from a study of CD8 T cells in ankylosing spondylitis. Input material: blood, either unsorted or a sorted T cell fraction (not recorded which). The sequence derives from a male donor with ankylosing spondylitis or in good health (not recorded which).

The CDR3 coding sequence is TGCAGTGCTAGGACTAACTGGGAGACCCAGTACTTC. Encoded protein: CSARTNWETQYF. This sequence joins TRBV20-1 and TRBJ2-5; D may be TRBD2 (5 bases). Trimming cost V 3 bases and J 5 bases, with 10 bases left between them. The CDR3 runs 12 residues. In germline, CDR1 is DFQATT, CDR2 SNEGSKA (reference sequence).